This paragraph covers one T cell receptor (beta chain) sequence. Its antigen remains unknown. This entry belongs to a study of monozygotic twins with inflammatory bowel disease. The germline CDR1 and CDR2 sequences are MNHNS and SASEGT. This CDR3 spans 17 amino acids. The study, taken as a whole, reports: With others, IBD patients shared fewer clonotypes than healthy twins did, especially with disease activity. IBD patients showed reduced TCRbeta diversity (inverse Simpson) versus healthy co-twins.

A 6-nucleotide sample barcode was carried by the UMIs, which template switching added. TCRdb reprocessed the 5' RACE reads and reports one entry per CDR3 protein, with no DNA. The sample's table shows about 450,000 distinct CDR3 sequences. What was sequenced was blood. J is TRBJ1-5 and V is TRBV6-1; with no DNA, the TCRdb D assignment of TRBD1 cannot be verified. This sequence originates from a human donor with ulcerative colitis or Crohn's disease, or a healthy co-twin of an affected twin (not recorded which). CDR3 region: CASSPDRGLGSNQPQHF.